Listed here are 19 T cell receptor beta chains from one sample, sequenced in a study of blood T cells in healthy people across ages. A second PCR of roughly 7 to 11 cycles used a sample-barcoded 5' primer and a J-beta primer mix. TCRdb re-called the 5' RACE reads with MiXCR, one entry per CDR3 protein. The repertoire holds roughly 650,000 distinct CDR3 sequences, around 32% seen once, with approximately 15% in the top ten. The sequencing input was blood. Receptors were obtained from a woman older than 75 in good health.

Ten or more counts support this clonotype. DNA of the CDR3: TGTGCCAGCAGCCTTCAACCGACTAGATCGTGGGAGCAGTACTTC. This sequence encodes CASSLQPTRSWEQYF. This chain uses TRBV3-1 with TRBJ2-7; TRBD2 might be the D (6 bases). With 4 bases removed from V and 7 bases from J, the gap between germline ends came to 20 bases. Germline values: CDR1 LGHDT, CDR2 YNNKEL (reference sequence). The CDR3 runs to 15 residues.

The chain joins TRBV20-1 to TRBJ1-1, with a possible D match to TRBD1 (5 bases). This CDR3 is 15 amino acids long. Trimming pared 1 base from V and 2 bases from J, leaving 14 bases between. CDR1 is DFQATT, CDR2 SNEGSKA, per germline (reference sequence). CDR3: CSARVGRGVNTEAFF. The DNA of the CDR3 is TGCAGTGCTAGAGTGGGAAGGGGCGTAAACACTGAAGCTTTCTTT.

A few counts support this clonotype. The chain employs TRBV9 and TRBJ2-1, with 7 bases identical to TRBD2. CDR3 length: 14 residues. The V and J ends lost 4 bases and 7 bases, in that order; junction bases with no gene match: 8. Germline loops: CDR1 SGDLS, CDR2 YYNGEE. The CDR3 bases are TGTGCCAGCAGCCTCCGGACTAGTCCGAATGAGCAGTTCTTC. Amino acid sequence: CASSLRTSPNEQFF.

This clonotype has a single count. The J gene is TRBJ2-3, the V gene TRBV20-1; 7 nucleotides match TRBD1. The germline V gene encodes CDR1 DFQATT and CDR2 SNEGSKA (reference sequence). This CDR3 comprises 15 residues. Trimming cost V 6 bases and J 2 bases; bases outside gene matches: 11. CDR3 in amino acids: CSASSRDRNTDTQYF. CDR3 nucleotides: TGCAGTGCCTCCTCCCGGGACAGAAACACAGATACGCAGTATTTT.

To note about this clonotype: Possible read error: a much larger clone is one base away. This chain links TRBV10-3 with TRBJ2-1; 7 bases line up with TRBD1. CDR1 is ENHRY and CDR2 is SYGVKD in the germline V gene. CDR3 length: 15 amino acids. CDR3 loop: CAVSGLAGGYNEQFF. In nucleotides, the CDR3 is TGTGCCGTCAGTGGTTTGGCAGGGGGCTACAATGAGCAGTTCTTC.

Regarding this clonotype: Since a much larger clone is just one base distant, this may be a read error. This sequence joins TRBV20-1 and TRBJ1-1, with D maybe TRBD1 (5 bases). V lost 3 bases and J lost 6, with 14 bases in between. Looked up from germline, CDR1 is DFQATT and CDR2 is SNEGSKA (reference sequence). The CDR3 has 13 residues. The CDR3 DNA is TGCAGTGCTAGTGACCAGGGAACCGCTGAAGCTTTCTTT. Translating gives CSASDQGTAEAFF.

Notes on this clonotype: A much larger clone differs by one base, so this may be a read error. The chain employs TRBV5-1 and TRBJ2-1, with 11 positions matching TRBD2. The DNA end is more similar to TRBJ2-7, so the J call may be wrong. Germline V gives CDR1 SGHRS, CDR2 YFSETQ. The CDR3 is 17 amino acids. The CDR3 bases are TGCGCCAGCAGCCTACCGAGGACTAGCGGGTATTACAATGAGCAGTACTTC. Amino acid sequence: CASSLPRTSGYYNEQYF.

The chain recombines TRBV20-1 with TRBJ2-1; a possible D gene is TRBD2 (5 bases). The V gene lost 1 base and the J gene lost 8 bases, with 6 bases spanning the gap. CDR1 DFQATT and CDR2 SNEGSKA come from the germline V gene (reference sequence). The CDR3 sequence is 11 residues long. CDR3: CSARARDEQFF. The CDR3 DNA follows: TGCAGTGCTAGAGCGAGGGATGAGCAGTTCTTC.

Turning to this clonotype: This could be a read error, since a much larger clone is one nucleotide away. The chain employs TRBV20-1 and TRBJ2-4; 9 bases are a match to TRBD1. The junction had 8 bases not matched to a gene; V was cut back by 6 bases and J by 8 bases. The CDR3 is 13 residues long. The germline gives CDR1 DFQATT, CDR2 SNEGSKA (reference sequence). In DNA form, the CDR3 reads TGCAGTGCCAAGGGACAGGGAAGGGACATTCAGTACTTC. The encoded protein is CSAKGQGRDIQYF.

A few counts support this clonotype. The CDR3 region has the DNA TGTGCCAGCAGCGGGGGGACAGGGGGCATCGGGAACACTGAAGCTTTCTTT. Encoded protein: CASSGGTGGIGNTEAFF. This sequence joins TRBV6-6 and TRBJ1-1; 12 bases align to TRBD1. Trimming took 6 bases from V and 1 from J; bases not matched to a gene: 9. CDR3 length: 17 residues. Germline assignment: CDR1 MNHNY and CDR2 SVGAGI (reference sequence).

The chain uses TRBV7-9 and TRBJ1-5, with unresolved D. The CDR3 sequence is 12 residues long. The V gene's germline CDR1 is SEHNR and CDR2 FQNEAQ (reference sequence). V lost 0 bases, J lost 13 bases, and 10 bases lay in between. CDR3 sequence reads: CASSLANQVQHF. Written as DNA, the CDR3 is TGTGCCAGCAGCTTAGCGAATCAGGTGCAGCATTTT.

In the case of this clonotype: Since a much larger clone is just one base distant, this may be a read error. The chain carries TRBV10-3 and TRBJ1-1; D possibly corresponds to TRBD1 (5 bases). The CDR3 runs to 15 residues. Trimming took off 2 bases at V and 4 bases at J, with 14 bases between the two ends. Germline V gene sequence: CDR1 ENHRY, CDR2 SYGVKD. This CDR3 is CAISEVWGMSTEAFF. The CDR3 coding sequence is TGTGCCATCAGTGAGGTCTGGGGGATGAGCACTGAAGCTTTCTTT.

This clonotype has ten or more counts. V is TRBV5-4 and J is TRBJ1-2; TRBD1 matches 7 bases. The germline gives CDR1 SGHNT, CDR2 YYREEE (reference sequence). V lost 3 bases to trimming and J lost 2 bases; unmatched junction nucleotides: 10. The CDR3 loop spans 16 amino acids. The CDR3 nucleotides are TGTGCCAGCAGCTCCCTTTCGACAGGGATGAACTATGGCTACACCTTC. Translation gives CASSSLSTGMNYGYTF.

The CDR3 here is CASSYRQSGNTIYF. CDR3 nucleotides: TGTGCCAGCAGCTACCGACAATCTGGAAACACCATATATTTT. The chain joins TRBV7-9 to TRBJ1-3; no firm D call. The CDR3 sequence is 14 residues long. V gave up 4 bases and J gave up 1 base, with 8 bases separating them. CDR1 and CDR2 (germline): SEHNR, FQNEAQ (reference sequence).

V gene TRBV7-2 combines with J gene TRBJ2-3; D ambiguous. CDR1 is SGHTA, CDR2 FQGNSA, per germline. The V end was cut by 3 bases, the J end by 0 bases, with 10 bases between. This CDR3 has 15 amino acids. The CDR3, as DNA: TGTGCCAGCAGCTTCCAGGTGGGAAGCACAGATACGCAGTATTTT. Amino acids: CASSFQVGSTDTQYF.

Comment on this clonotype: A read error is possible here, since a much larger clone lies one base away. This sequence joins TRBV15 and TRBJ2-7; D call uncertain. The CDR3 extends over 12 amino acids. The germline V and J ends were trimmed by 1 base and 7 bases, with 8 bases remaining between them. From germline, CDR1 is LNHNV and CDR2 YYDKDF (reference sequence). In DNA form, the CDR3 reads TGTGCCACCAGCAGAGGGTACAATGAGCAGTACTTC. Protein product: CATSRGYNEQYF.

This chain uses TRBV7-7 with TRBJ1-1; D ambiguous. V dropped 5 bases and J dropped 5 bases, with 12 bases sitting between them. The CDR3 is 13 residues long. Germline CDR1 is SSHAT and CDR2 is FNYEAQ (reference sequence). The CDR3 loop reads CASSRILGTEAFF. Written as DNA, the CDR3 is TGTGCCAGCAGCCGAATCTTGGGGACTGAAGCTTTCTTT.

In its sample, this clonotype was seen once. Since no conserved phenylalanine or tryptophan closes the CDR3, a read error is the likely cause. The CDR3 spells CASSLEPWGSTDTQYL. The DNA of the CDR3 is TGTGCCAGCAGCTTAGAGCCTTGGGGGAGCACAGATACGCAGTATTTG. The genes are TRBV7-6 and TRBJ2-3; D may be TRBD1 or TRBD2 (5 bases each). This CDR3 has 16 amino acids. CDR1 is SGHVS, CDR2 FNYEAQ, per germline. The ends were cut back, 1 base at V and 0 bases at J, with 11 bases in the middle.

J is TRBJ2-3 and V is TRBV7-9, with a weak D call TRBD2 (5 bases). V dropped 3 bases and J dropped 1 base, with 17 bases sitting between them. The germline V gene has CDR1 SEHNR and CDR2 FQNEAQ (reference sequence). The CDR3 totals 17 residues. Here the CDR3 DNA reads TGTGCCAGCAGCTTGCGGGCCCCACTCCCTCGCACAGATACGCAGTATTTT. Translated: CASSLRAPLPRTDTQYF.